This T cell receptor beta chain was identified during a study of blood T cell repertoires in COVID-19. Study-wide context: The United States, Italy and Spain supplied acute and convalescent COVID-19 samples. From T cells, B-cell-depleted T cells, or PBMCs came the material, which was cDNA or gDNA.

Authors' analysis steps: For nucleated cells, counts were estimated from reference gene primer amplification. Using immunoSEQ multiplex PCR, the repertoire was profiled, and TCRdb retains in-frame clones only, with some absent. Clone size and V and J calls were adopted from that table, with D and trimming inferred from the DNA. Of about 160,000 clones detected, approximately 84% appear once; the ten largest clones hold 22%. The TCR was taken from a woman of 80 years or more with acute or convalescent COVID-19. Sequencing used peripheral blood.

Here the CDR3 reads CASSLDQGRLTGELFF. CDR3 in DNA: TGTGCCAGCAGCTTAGATCAGGGCAGACTCACCGGGGAGCTGTTTTTT. V and J are TRBV11-2 and TRBJ2-2; D perhaps matches TRBD1 (5 bases). The germline CDR1 and CDR2 sequences are SGHAT and FQNNGV. V was cut by 0 bases and J by 4 bases, with 12 bases left in between. The CDR3 is 16 amino acids.